The T cell receptor beta chain under discussion was sequenced for a study of cytomegalovirus exposure and HLA in healthy donors. Study in general: As released early, the data held around 80 million unique TCRs from HLA-typed donors.

This clone appeared a single time. The target antigen is unknown. The V and J ends lost 4 bases and 0 bases, in that order; junction bases with no gene match: 7. Looked up from germline, CDR1 is SGHDT and CDR2 is YYEEEE. CDR3 size: 16 residues. Regarding the study as a whole: For TCR beta chains, V- and J-gene trimming was later linked to a missense DCLRE1C variant.

Use of 60 Vbeta and 13 Jbeta primers characterized the PCR. Clones were sequenced by immunoSEQ multiplex PCR, and TCRdb holds only the in-frame ones, with some missing. The data hold about 190,000 clones, with 60% to 85% observed a single time. The sequence was obtained from a young woman in good health and CMV-seronegative. Sequencing was performed on PBMCs. The chain carries TRBV5-6 and TRBJ2-1, with TRBD1 matching 7 bases. CDR3 sequence: CASSGQTGSSYNEQFF. In DNA, the CDR3 is TGTGCCAGCAGCGGGCAGACAGGGAGCTCCTACAATGAGCAGTTCTTC. Full variable domain (remainder filled in from reference TRBV5-6 and TRBJ2-1): DAGVTQSPTHLIKTRGQQVTLRCSPKSGHDTVSWYQQALGQGPQFIFQYYEEEERQRGNFPDRFSGHQFPNYSSELNVNALLLGDSALYLCASSGQTGSSYNEQFFGPGTRLTVL.